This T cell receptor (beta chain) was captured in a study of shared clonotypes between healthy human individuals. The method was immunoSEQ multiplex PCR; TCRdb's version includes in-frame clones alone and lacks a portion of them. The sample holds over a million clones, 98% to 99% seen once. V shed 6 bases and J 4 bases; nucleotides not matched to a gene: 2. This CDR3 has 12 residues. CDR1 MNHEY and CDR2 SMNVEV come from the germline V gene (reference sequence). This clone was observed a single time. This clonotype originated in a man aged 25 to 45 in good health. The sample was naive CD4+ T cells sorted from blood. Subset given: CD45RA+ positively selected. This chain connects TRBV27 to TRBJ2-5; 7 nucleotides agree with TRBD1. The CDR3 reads CASSYRGETQYF. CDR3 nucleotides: TGTGCCAGCAGCTACAGGGGAGAGACCCAGTACTTC.